The rows below give T cell receptor beta chains drawn from one sample of a study of T cell repertoires and HLA-DP antigens. These receptors lack a known antigen. TCRdb's copy holds only in-frame clones and misses some; the assay was immunoSEQ multiplex PCR. The sample has approximately 73,000 clones; roughly 77% are singletons. The sequenced material came from CD4+ T cells from PBMCs. Receptors were obtained from a man aged 55 to 70 in good health and CMV-seronegative. CDR3s include the opening cysteine and the closing phenylalanine or tryptophan.

J gene | V gene | CDR3 protein
TRBJ2-2 | TRBV7-2 | CASSLAWRSGELFF
TRBJ1-1 | TRBV6-5 | CASRSRGLNTEAFF
TRBJ1-5 | TRBV7-2 | CASSSGTGVQPQHF
TRBJ2-1 | TRBV5-5 | CASSLSSSGRNNEQFF
TRBJ2-1 | TRBV30 | CAWSLFRGLGNEQFF
TRBJ1-1 | TRBV6-1 | CASSGLSGNTEAFF
TRBJ2-2 | TRBV7-2 | CASSLVFATGELFF
TRBJ2-7 | TRBV6-5 | CASTVTGGREQYF
TRBJ2-3 | TRBV9 | CASSVGASGVSDTQYF
TRBJ2-3 | TRBV27 | CASSLLGRDTQYF
TRBJ2-2 | TRBV14 | CASSPGQRNGELFF
TRBJ1-5 | TRBV5-6 | CASSPRTGGNQPQHF
TRBJ1-2 | TRBV28 | CASSRGTERYGYTF
TRBJ1-2 | TRBV5-1 | CASSPDGGYGYTF
TRBJ2-5 | TRBV5-1 | CASSLADRSQGTQYF
TRBJ1-2 | TRBV5-6 | CASSPGDYGYTF
TRBJ2-4 | TRBV13 | CASSRRDSKNIQYF
TRBJ1-3 | TRBV5-4 | CASSPGTGGSGNTIYF
TRBJ1-1 | TRBV18 | CASSPPVGVNTEAFF
TRBJ2-4 | TRBV5-1 | CASSDGVRELAKNIQYF
TRBJ1-6 | TRBV30 | CAWRDREYNSPLHF
TRBJ1-1 | TRBV11-1 | CASSLDPGQGNSEAFF
TRBJ1-1 | TRBV4-3 | CASSQPSRRSEAFF
TRBJ2-5 | TRBV5-8 | CASSGGLAGAETQYF
TRBJ1-6 | TRBV7-2 | CASTGRTGDNSPLHF
TRBJ1-2 | TRBV10-2 | CASSDGDLGYGYTF
TRBJ1-4 | TRBV7-2 | CASSSGHPGEKLFF
TRBJ1-4 | TRBV7-2 | CASSLVPGGKLFF
TRBJ2-3 | TRBV6-5 | CASSKGDSLSQYF
TRBJ2-1 | TRBV28 | CASSLASGVRNEQFF
TRBJ1-4 | TRBV5-5 | CASTGAGEKLFF
TRBJ2-3 | TRBV5-4 | CASSLARGGGNTQYF
TRBJ1-1 | TRBV7-2 | CASSFAPGTGGWNTEAFF
TRBJ1-4 | TRBV14 | CASSQVIGEKLFF
TRBJ1-3 | TRBV7-2 | CASSSRTGGGNTIYF